One sample yielded the 21 T cell receptor beta chains listed below, sequenced in a study of shared clonotypes between healthy human individuals. Sequencing was performed with immunoSEQ multiplex PCR; in TCRdb, only in-frame clones are kept and a portion is missing. The table lists 2 million to 2.5 million clones, approximately 94% of them singletons, with 0.13% in the top ten. The sequenced material came from naive CD4+ T cells sorted from blood. Noted subset: CD45RA+ positively selected. The receptors shown here come from a man aged 18 to 29 in good health.

The chain uses TRBV4-2 and TRBJ2-3, with D perhaps matching TRBD2 (5 bases). The CDR3 spans 17 residues. Between the trimmed V and J ends, which lost 0 bases and 0 bases, there was a span of 13 bases. Germline CDR1 is LGHNA and CDR2 is YNFKEQ. DNA for the CDR3: TGTGCCAGCAGCCAAGATCTCGGGGTCCCGAGCACAGATACGCAGTATTTT. Its protein is CASSQDLGVPSTDTQYF.

Details on this clone: The sample contains more than one DNA sequence encoding this CDR3. The chain couples TRBV7-9 to TRBJ1-1; D unclear. This CDR3 spans 11 amino acids. Germline V gene sequence: CDR1 SEHNR, CDR2 FQNEAQ (reference sequence). The ends were cut back, 5 bases at V and 3 bases at J, with 4 bases in the middle. CDR3 nucleotides: TGTGCCAGCAGCCGGGACACTGAAGCTTTCTTT. The encoded protein is CASSRDTEAFF.

This chain uses TRBV5-1 with TRBJ2-5, with D tentatively TRBD1 or TRBD2 (6 bases each). V lost 3 bases to trimming and J lost 5 bases, with 17 bases between them. The CDR3 runs to 15 residues. Germline loops: CDR1 SGHRS, CDR2 YFSETQ. Here the CDR3 DNA reads TGCGCCAGCAGCTCTGACAGGCCCCGGGGGGAGACCCAGTACTTC. Protein: CASSSDRPRGETQYF.

V and J are TRBV10-3 and TRBJ1-1; TRBD1 matches 9 bases. Germline-derived CDR1 and CDR2 are ENHRY and SYGVKD. The V gene end was trimmed by 4 bases and the J gene end by 0 bases; junction bases not matched to a gene: 3. There are 15 residues in the CDR3. This CDR3 is CAISVTGGMNTEAFF. CDR3 DNA: TGTGCCATCAGTGTGACAGGGGGTATGAACACTGAAGCTTTCTTT.

This sequence joins TRBV2 and TRBJ2-5; TRBD2 matches 9 bases. The CDR3 is 14 amino acids. The germline gives CDR1 SNHLY, CDR2 FYNNEI. Trimming removed 6 bases from V and 4 bases from J; junction bases left unmatched: 6. DNA for the CDR3: TGTGCCAGCAGGGTTAGCGGGGGAGGAGAGACCCAGTACTTC. This encodes CASRVSGGGETQYF.

J is TRBJ1-6 and V is TRBV5-4; D perhaps matches TRBD1 (6 bases). The CDR3 extends over 18 amino acids. Germline CDR1 reads SGHNT; CDR2 reads YYREEE (reference sequence). Trimming took 0 bases from V and 5 from J, leaving 18 bases between them. CDR3 loop: CASSLVVAVQGNNSPLHF. CDR3 sequence (DNA): TGTGCCAGCAGCTTGGTCGTGGCTGTACAGGGAAATAATTCACCCCTCCACTTT.

This sequence joins TRBV5-1 and TRBJ1-2; 10 nucleotides line up with TRBD1. Per germline, CDR1 SGHRS and CDR2 YFSETQ. The CDR3 loop spans 14 amino acids. J was trimmed by 6 bases and V by 2 bases; bases with no gene match: 4. The CDR3 sequence is CASSFWDRGDGYTF. The DNA of the CDR3 is TGCGCCAGCAGCTTTTGGGACAGGGGAGATGGCTACACCTTC.

This clone was found once. The J gene is TRBJ2-3, the V gene TRBV10-1, with D possibly TRBD2 on 5 matching bases. Trimming removed 3 bases from V and 3 bases from J, with 13 bases in between. Germline-derived CDR1 and CDR2 are WNHNN and SYGVQD (reference sequence). This CDR3 spans 15 amino acids. The CDR3 sequence: CASSDVRDGTDTQYF. In DNA, the CDR3 is TGCGCCAGCAGTGACGTCCGGGATGGAACAGATACGCAGTATTTT.

In regard to this clone: The junction departs from the called germline gene at one end, perhaps through a read error. The chain joins TRBV7-7 to TRBJ2-3; TRBD1 aligns across 7 bases. The CDR3 loop spans 14 amino acids. Germline V CDR1 and CDR2: SSHAT, FNYEAQ (reference sequence). The CDR3 bases are TGTGCTAGCAGTCCGGGACAGCGCACAGATACGCAGTATTTT. This codes for CASSPGQRTDTQYF.

The chain employs TRBV2 and TRBJ1-1; possible D gene TRBD1, 5 bases. The germline V gene encodes CDR1 SNHLY and CDR2 FYNNEI. The CDR3 is 14 residues long. Trimming shortened V by 4 bases and J by 0 bases, and 9 bases separated the two germline ends. CDR3 amino acids: CASSAGRVNTEAFF. In nucleotides, the CDR3 is TGTGCCAGCAGTGCTGGCAGGGTGAACACTGAAGCTTTCTTT.

As regards this clone: Other DNA sequences in the sample encode the same CDR3. The V call is TRBV30, the J call TRBJ2-3, with 10 bases that match TRBD2. This CDR3 has 15 residues. With V trimmed by 1 base and J by 1 base, 2 bases remained unmatched. Looked up from germline, CDR1 is GTSNPN and CDR2 is SVGIG (reference sequence). The DNA for the CDR3 is TGTGCCTGGAGTGGAGCGGGGGGGCGCACAGATACGCAGTATTTT. Protein product: CAWSGAGGRTDTQYF.

Comment on this clone: This CDR3 is also generated by other DNA sequences in the sample. The CDR3 DNA follows: TGCGCCAGCAGCTTGGGAGGTAACTCCTACGAGCAGTACTTC. It codes for CASSLGGNSYEQYF. The chain employs TRBV5-1 and TRBJ2-7; D uncertain. The germline V gene encodes CDR1 SGHRS and CDR2 YFSETQ. This CDR3 comprises 14 residues. The V gene lost 0 bases and the J gene lost 0 bases, with 7 bases spanning the gap. The full variable domain, its missing parts supplied by reference TRBV5-1 and TRBJ2-7, is KAGVTQTPRYLIKTRGQQVTLSCSPISGHRSVSWYQQTPGQGLQFLFEYFSETQRNKGNFPGRFSGRQFSNSRSEMNVSTLELGDSALYLCASSLGGNSYEQYFGPGTRLTVT.

The chain has TRBV11-3 and TRBJ1-1; D gene uncertain. Germline CDR1 and CDR2: SGHNT and YENEEA. The CDR3 has 14 residues. V was trimmed by 5 bases and J by 0 bases, leaving 10 bases between them. CDR3 nucleotides: TGTGCCAGCAGCCCCCTGGGAGTGAACACTGAAGCTTTCTTT. Residues: CASSPLGVNTEAFF.

This clone has a single count. The chain combines TRBV2 with TRBJ2-2, with no clear D. The CDR3 is 15 residues long. CDR1 is SNHLY and CDR2 is FYNNEI in the germline V gene. Between the trimmed V and J ends, which lost 7 bases and 0 bases, there was a span of 12 bases. CDR3 residues: CASNAPTANTGELFF. The CDR3 DNA is TGTGCCAGCAACGCCCCGACTGCGAACACCGGGGAGCTGTTTTTT.

The V and J genes are TRBV27 and TRBJ2-7, with D possibly called TRBD1 or TRBD2 (6 bases each). Germline loops: CDR1 MNHEY, CDR2 SMNVEV (reference sequence). The CDR3 runs to 14 residues. Deletions cut 4 bases from V and 5 bases from J, with 15 bases between. The CDR3 sequence: CASSYLGGQDEQYF. The DNA for the CDR3 is TGTGCCAGCAGTTACCTTGGGGGGCAGGACGAGCAGTACTTC.

The genes are TRBV27 and TRBJ1-5; a weak D match, TRBD1 (6 bases). CDR1 and CDR2 (germline): MNHEY, SMNVEV (reference sequence). Trimming pared 2 bases from V and 5 bases from J, leaving 10 bases between. The CDR3 has 14 amino acids. CDR3 loop: CASSLVGGYQPQHF. DNA of the CDR3: TGTGCCAGCAGTTTAGTAGGGGGGTATCAGCCCCAGCATTTT.

V usage is TRBV4-1 and J usage is TRBJ2-1; D unresolved. This CDR3 has 15 residues. Looked up from germline, CDR1 is MGHRA and CDR2 is YSYEKL. Trimming removed 0 bases from V and 0 bases from J, with 6 bases in between. The CDR3 reads CASSQDMSSYNEQFF. Here the CDR3 DNA reads TGCGCCAGCAGCCAAGATATGAGCTCCTACAATGAGCAGTTCTTC.

The table lists this clone with a count of one. The genes are TRBV30 and TRBJ1-6; 9 bases agree with TRBD1. This CDR3 is 15 amino acids long. Losses at the gene ends were 2 bases for V and 9 bases for J; bases not matched to a gene: 8. Germline CDR1 and CDR2: GTSNPN and SVGIG (reference sequence). The CDR3 DNA is TGTGCCTGGAGTTCCGCCGGGACAGGGACTTCACCCCTCCACTTT. Protein product: CAWSSAGTGTSPLHF.

V usage is TRBV29-1 and J usage is TRBJ2-1; perhaps TRBD1 as D (6 bases). V was trimmed by 1 base and J by 7 bases, leaving 20 bases between them. From germline, CDR1 is SQVTM and CDR2 ANQGSEA. The CDR3 is 16 residues long. The CDR3 reads CSVEGGRGFSGNEQFF. CDR3 nucleotides: TGCAGCGTTGAAGGGGGCAGGGGATTTTCAGGGAATGAGCAGTTCTTC.

The J gene is TRBJ2-1, the V gene TRBV30; 10 bases map to TRBD2. Germline trimming cut 0 bases from V and 8 bases from J; bases unmatched to any gene: 7. The CDR3 is made up of 15 amino acids. Germline CDR1 reads GTSNPN; CDR2 reads SVGIG (reference sequence). The chain's CDR3 is CAWSVSLAGDYEQFF. The CDR3 region has the DNA TGTGCCTGGAGTGTATCCCTAGCGGGAGATTATGAGCAGTTCTTC.

Regarding this clone: One end of the junction is discordant with germline, which a read error may explain. The chain joins TRBV29-1 to TRBJ2-1; 9 bases agree with TRBD2. The CDR3 loop spans 15 amino acids. Germline V gives CDR1 SQVTM, CDR2 ANQGSEA. The CDR3 reads CSVGPRLAADNEQFF. The CDR3 DNA sequence: TGCAGTGTTGGCCCCCGACTAGCGGCCGACAATGAGCAGTTCTTC.